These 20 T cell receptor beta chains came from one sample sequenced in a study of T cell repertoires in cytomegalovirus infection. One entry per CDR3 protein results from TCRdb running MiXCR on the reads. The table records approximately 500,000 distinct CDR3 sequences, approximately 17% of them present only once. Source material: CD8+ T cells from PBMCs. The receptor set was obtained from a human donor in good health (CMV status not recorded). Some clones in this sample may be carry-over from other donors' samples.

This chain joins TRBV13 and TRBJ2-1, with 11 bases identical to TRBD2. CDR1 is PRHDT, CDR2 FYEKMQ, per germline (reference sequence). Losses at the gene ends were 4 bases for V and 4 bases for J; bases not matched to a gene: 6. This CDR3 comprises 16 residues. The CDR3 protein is CASSSAGTSGYNEQFF. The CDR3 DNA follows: TGTGCCAGCAGCTCCGCCGGGACTAGCGGATACAATGAGCAGTTCTTC.

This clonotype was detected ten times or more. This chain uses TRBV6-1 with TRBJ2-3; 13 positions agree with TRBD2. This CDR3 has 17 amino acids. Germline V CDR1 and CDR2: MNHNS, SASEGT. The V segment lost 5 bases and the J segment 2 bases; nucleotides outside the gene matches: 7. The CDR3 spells CASSHRTSGRDTDTQYF. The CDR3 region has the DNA TGTGCCAGCAGTCATCGGACTAGCGGGAGAGACACAGATACGCAGTATTTT.

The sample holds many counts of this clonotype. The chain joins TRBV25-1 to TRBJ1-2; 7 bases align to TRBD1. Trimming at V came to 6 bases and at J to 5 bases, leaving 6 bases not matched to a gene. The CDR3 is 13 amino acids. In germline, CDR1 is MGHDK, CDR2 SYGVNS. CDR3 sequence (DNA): TGTGCCAGCAGACTTGGACAGGCTTATGGCTACACCTTC. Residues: CASRLGQAYGYTF.

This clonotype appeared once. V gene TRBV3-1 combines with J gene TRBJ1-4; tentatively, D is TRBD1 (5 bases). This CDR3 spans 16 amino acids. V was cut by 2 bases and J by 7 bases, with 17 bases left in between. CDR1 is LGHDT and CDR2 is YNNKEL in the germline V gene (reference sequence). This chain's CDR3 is CASSQTGVEGGEKLFF. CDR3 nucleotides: TGTGCCAGCAGCCAAACGGGGGTAGAGGGCGGTGAAAAACTGTTTTTT.

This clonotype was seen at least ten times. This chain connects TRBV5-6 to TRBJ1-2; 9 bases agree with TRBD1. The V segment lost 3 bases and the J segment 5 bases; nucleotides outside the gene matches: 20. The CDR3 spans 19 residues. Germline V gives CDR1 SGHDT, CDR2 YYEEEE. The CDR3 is CASSYDRGSSTSLVYGYTF. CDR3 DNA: TGTGCCAGCAGCTATGACAGGGGGTCTTCTACCTCCTTGGTTTATGGCTACACCTTC.

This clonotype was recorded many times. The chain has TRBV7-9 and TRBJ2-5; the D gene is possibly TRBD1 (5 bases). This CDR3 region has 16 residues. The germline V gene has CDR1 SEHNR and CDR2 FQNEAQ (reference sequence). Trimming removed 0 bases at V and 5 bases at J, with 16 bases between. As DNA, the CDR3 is TGTGCCAGCAGCTTAGCGGGCGTGCGGCCAGGGGAGACCCAGTACTTC. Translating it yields CASSLAGVRPGETQYF.

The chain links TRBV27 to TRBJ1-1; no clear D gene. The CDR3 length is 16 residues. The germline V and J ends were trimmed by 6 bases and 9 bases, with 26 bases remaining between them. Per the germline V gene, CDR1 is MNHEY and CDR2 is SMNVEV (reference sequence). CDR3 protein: CASSPFRAQSMYQAFF. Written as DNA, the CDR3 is TGTGCCAGCAGCCCCTTTCGCGCACAGAGTATGTACCAAGCTTTCTTT.

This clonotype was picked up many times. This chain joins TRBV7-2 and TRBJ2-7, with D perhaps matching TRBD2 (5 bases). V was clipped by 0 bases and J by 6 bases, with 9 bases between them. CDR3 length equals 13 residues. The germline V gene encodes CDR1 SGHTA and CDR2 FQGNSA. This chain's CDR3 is CASSLAEGREQYF. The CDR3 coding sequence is TGTGCCAGCAGCTTAGCCGAGGGTCGCGAGCAGTACTTC.

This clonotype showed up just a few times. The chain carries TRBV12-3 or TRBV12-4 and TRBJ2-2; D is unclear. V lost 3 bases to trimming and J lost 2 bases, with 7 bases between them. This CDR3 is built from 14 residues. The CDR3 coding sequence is TGTGCCAGCAGTTTTACCCTTAACACCGGGGAGCTGTTTTTT. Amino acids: CASSFTLNTGELFF.

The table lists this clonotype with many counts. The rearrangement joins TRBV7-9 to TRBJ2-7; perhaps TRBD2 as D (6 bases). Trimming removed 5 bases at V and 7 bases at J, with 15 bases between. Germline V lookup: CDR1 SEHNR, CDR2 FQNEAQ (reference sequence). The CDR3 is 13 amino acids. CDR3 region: CASSPSGGGEQYF. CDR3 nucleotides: TGTGCCAGCAGCCCAAGCGGTGGGGGGGAGCAGTACTTC.

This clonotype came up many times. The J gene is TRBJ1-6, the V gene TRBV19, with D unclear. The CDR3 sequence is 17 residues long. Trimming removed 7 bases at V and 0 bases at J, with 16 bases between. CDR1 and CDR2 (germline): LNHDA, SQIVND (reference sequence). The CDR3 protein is CASTPGRGNSYNSPLHF. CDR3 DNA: TGTGCCAGTACCCCGGGCCGGGGTAACTCCTATAATTCACCCCTCCACTTT.

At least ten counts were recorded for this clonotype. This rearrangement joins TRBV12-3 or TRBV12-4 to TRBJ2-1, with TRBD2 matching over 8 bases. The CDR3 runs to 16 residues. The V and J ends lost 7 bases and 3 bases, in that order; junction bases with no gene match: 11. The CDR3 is CASITSGGPRYNEQFF. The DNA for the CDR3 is TGTGCCAGCATCACTAGCGGTGGCCCCCGCTACAATGAGCAGTTCTTC.

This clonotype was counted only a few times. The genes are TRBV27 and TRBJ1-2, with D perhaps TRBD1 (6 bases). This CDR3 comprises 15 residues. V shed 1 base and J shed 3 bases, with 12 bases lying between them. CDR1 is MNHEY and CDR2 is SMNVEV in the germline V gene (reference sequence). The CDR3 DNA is TGTGCCAGCAGTTTATTCCCAGGGGTGGACTATGGCTACACCTTC. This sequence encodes CASSLFPGVDYGYTF.

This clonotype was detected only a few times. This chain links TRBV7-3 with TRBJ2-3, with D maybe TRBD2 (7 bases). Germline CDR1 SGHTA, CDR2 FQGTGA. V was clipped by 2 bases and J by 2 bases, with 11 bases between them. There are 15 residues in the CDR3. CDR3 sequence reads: CASSLGGAPTDTQYF. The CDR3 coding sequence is TGTGCCAGCAGCTTAGGGGGGGCGCCCACAGATACGCAGTATTTT.

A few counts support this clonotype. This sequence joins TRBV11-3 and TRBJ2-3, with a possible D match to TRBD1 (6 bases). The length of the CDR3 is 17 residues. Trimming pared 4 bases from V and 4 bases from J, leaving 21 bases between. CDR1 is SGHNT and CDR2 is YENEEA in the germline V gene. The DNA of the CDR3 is TGTGCCAGCAGCTCCGCCCTAGGGGGTTTTGCTTCAGATACGCAGTATTTT. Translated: CASSSALGGFASDTQYF. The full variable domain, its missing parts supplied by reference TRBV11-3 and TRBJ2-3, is EAGVVQSPRYKIIEKKQPVAFWCNPISGHNTLYWYLQNLGQGPELLIRYENEEAVDDSQLPKDRFSAERLKGVDSTLKIQPAELGDSAVYLCASSSALGGFASDTQYFGPGTRLTVL.

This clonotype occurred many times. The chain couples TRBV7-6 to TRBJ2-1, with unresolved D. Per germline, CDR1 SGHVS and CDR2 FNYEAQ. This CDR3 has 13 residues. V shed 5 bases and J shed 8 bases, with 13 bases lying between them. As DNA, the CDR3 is TGTGCCAGCAGCCCTAGACTCGGCGATGAGCAGTTCTTC. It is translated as CASSPRLGDEQFF.

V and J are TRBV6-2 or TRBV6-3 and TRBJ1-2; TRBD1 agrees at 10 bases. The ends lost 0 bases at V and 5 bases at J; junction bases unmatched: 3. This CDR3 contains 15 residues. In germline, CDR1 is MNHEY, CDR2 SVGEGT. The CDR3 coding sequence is TGTGCCAGCAGTTACTCGACAGGGGGCTCGTATGGCTACACCTTC. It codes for CASSYSTGGSYGYTF.

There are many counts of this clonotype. The CDR3, as DNA: TGTGCCAGCACCCTCCGTACCTATGGCTACACCTTC. This translates into CASTLRTYGYTF. J is TRBJ1-2 and V is TRBV2; D call uncertain. The CDR3 runs 12 residues. Trimming removed 7 bases at V and 4 bases at J, with 10 bases between. Germline V gene lookup returns CDR1 SNHLY and CDR2 FYNNEI.

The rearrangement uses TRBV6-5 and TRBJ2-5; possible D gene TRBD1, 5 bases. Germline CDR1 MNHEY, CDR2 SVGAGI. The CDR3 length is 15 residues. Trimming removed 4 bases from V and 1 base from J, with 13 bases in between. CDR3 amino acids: CASSSAQALQETQYF. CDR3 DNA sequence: TGTGCCAGCAGTTCCGCACAGGCCCTCCAAGAGACCCAGTACTTC.

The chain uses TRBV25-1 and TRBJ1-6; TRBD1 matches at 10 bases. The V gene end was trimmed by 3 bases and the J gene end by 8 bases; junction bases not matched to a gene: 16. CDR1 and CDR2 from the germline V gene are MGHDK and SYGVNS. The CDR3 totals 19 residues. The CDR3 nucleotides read TGTGCCAGCAGTGAGGCCGGGACAGGGGTTCTCCCTTGGTATTCACCCCTCCACTTT. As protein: CASSEAGTGVLPWYSPLHF.